This TCR beta chain was sequenced for a study of shared clonotypes between healthy human individuals. General study points: Blood was the only sampled material, and tissue repertoires likely differ. What naive subsets generally showed was a larger estimated richness than memory subsets showed. Non-shared clonotypes were found to have lower generation probabilities than the clonotypes that were shared by all four of the sorted-subset donors.

The test was conducted at deep level. This table comes from immunoSEQ multiplex PCR, and its TCRdb copy is limited to in-frame clones, with some not included. The table records more than 2 million clones, 95% of them present only once. V shed 4 bases and J 4 bases; nucleotides not matched to a gene: 8. Looked up from germline, CDR1 is LNHDA and CDR2 is SQIVND (reference sequence). This CDR3 spans 16 amino acids. Comment on this clone: Its antigen is not known.

The source is a man younger than 30 in good health. The gene calls are TRBV19 and TRBJ2-3, with 10 positions matching TRBD2. Sequencing input: naive CD4+ T cells sorted from blood. As to subset: CD45RA+ positively selected. Written as DNA, the CDR3 is TGTGCCAGTAGTAAGGGACTAGCGTCTCGCGCAGATACGCAGTATTTT. Its translation: CASSKGLASRADTQYF.